The rows below give T cell receptor beta chains drawn from one sample of a study of blood T cell repertoires in COVID-19. Method: immunoSEQ multiplex PCR; TCRdb's copy keeps in-frame clones and lacks some. This sample has just under 40,000 clones, with 85% found just once. The sequenced sample consisted of peripheral blood. The receptors were gathered from a human donor in a cohort sampled during active COVID-19. Each CDR3 is given with its conserved first and last residue. The order of the fields is V gene, J gene, CDR3 protein.

V: TRBV7-8; J: TRBJ1-6; CDR3: CASTPYRISYNSPLHF
V: TRBV12-5; J: TRBJ2-7; CDR3: CASGLEAGPYEQYF
V: TRBV19; J: TRBJ1-1; CDR3: CASSIQGRGTEAFF
V: TRBV5-1; J: TRBJ1-6; CDR3: CASSEDSRQARSPLHF
V: TRBV6-5; J: TRBJ2-2; CDR3: CAVRVFTGELFF
V: TRBV27; J: TRBJ2-7; CDR3: CASTSRSYEQYF
V: TRBV5-4; J: TRBJ1-2; CDR3: CASSLGRQGQLDGYTF
V: TRBV5-4; J: TRBJ2-1; CDR3: CASSLSAGAMGNEQFF
V: TRBV29-1; J: TRBJ2-7; CDR3: CSVEEGQGLRRQYF
V: TRBV4-1; J: TRBJ1-4; CDR3: CASSQGGGRSNEKLFF
V: TRBV12-5; J: TRBJ2-7; CDR3: CASGLALVGEAYEQYF
V: TRBV6-5; J: TRBJ2-2; CDR3: CASGERGNTGELFF
V: TRBV5-1; J: TRBJ1-3; CDR3: CASSLGASGNTIYF
V: TRBV5-3; J: TRBJ1-4; CDR3: CARSLRGEKLFF
V: TRBV5-4; J: TRBJ2-7; CDR3: CASSLAGGPAYEQYF
V: TRBV7-2; J: TRBJ2-1; CDR3: CASSFPGLVMYEQFF
V: TRBV30; J: TRBJ2-4; CDR3: CAWMKRGAKNIQYF
V: TRBV3-1/TRBV3-2; J: TRBJ1-2; CDR3: CASSPRQGSYGYTF
V: TRBV19; J: TRBJ2-7; CDR3: CASSSPGQGRYEQYF
V: TRBV27; J: TRBJ2-7; CDR3: CASSSTPSQGFYLSFFGEQYF
V: TRBV5-1; J: TRBJ2-7; CDR3: CASSLEGWGTDYEQYF
V: TRBV11-1; J: TRBJ1-2; CDR3: CASSIQGSDGYTF
V: TRBV7-3; J: TRBJ1-2; CDR3: CASSYGQSYGYTF
V: TRBV29-1; J: TRBJ1-5; CDR3: CSVWAGGNQPQHF
V: TRBV6-5; J: TRBJ2-1; CDR3: CASSASGGSYNEQFF
V: TRBV6-5; J: TRBJ1-1; CDR3: CASSYRTGVMNTEAFF